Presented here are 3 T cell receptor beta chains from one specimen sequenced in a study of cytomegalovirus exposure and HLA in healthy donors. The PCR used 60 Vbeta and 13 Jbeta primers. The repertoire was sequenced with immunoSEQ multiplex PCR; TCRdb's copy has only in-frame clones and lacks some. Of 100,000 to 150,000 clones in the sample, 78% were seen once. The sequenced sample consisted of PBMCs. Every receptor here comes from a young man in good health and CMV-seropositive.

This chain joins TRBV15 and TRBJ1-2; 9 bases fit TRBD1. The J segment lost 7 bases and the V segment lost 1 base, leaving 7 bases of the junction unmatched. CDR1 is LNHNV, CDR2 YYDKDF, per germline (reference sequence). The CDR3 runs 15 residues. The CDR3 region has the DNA TGTGCCACCAGCAGAGCGGGACAGGGCTGGGGTGGCTACACCTTC. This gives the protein CATSRAGQGWGGYTF.

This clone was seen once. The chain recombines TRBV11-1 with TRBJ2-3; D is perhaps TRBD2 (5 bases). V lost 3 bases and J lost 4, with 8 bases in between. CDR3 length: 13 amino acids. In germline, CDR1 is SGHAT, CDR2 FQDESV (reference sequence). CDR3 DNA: TGTGCCAGCAGCTTTAGGACTCCAGATACGCAGTATTTT. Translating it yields CASSFRTPDTQYF.

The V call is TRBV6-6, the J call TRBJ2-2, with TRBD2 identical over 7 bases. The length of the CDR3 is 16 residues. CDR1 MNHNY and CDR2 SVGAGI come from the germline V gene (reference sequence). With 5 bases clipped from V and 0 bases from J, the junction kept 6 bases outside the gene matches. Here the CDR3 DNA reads TGTGCCAGCAGTCCCGTGGGGGGGGCGAACACCGGGGAGCTGTTTTTT. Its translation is CASSPVGGANTGELFF.